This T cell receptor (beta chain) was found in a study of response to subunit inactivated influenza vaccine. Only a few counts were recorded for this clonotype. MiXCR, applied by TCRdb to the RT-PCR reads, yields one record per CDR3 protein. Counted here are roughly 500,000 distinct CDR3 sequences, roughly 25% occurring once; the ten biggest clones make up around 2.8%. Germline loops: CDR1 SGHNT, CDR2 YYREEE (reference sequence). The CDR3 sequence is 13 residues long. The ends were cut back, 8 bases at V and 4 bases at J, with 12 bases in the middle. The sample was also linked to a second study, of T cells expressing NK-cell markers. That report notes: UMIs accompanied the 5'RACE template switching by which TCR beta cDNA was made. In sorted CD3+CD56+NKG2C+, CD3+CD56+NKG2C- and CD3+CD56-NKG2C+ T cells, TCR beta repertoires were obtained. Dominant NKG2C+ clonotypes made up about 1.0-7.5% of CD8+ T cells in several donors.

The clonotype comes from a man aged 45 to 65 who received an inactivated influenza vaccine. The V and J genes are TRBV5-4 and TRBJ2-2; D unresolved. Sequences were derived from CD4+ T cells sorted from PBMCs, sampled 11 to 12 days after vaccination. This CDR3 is CASGPNPTGELFF. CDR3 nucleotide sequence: TGTGCCAGTGGGCCTAACCCCACCGGGGAGCTGTTTTTT.